The entry below describes one TCR beta chain. Its cognate antigen is unknown. These donors counted as nominally healthy when sampled, but unrecorded immune exposures were likely. Trimming stripped 10 bases from V and 0 bases from J, with 12 bases between. There are 13 residues in the CDR3. Germline lookup yields CDR1 MNHNS and CDR2 SASEGT. PCR was performed using 60 Vbeta and 13 Jbeta primers. Libraries were prepared by immunoSEQ multiplex PCR; TCRdb keeps only in-frame clonotypes and omits some of them. The sample contains around 150,000 clones, 76% of which appear only once. The data are from a study of cytomegalovirus exposure and HLA in healthy donors. Overall study findings and caveats: According to the study, 150 to 200 TCR beta chains were cytomegalovirus-associated. A later analysis found that most CMV-associated TCR beta chains appeared HLA-restricted.

Sequencing was done on a sample of PBMCs. The rearrangement uses TRBV6-1 and TRBJ1-2, with D maybe TRBD1 (5 bases). This clonotype originated in a man in his forties in good health and CMV-seronegative. CDR3 DNA sequence: TGTGCCACCCCCCCGGGGGCTAACTATGGCTACACCTTC. This translates into CATPPGANYGYTF.